This T cell receptor (beta chain) was found in a study of T cells in Graves' hyperthyroidism and ophthalmopathy. The V end was cut by 0 bases, the J end by 6 bases, with 21 bases between. The CDR3 is 17 residues long. Germline CDR1 DFQATT, CDR2 SNEGSKA (reference sequence). This clonotype showed up just a few times. Its antigen is not known. Study conclusions and caveats: Most expanded thyroid clonotypes above 0.001 also appeared in blood.

With a duration under 2 months, the hyperthyroidism was newly diagnosed in patients aged 18 to 65. A patient was excluded if there was uncontrolled infection, other autoimmune disease, pregnancy or lactation. Source material for PBMCs was more than 9.5 ml fresh peripheral blood. TCR beta CDR3 sequences were amplified from RNA transcripts. TCR CDR3 regions were first amplified by RT-PCR with HTBI primers. TCRdb reanalysed the multiplex PCR reads using MiXCR and keeps one entry per CDR3 protein. This sample has about 560,000 distinct CDR3 sequences, with approximately 16% found just once. The sequenced sample was blood. This chain uses TRBV20-1 with TRBJ2-1; tentatively, D is TRBD2 (6 bases). The sequence came from a young woman with Graves' hyperthyroidism. The CDR3 coding sequence is TGCAGTGCTAGAGATACCGCGACTATCGGGCGGGGCAATGAGCAGTTCTTC. Encoded protein: CSARDTATIGRGNEQFF.